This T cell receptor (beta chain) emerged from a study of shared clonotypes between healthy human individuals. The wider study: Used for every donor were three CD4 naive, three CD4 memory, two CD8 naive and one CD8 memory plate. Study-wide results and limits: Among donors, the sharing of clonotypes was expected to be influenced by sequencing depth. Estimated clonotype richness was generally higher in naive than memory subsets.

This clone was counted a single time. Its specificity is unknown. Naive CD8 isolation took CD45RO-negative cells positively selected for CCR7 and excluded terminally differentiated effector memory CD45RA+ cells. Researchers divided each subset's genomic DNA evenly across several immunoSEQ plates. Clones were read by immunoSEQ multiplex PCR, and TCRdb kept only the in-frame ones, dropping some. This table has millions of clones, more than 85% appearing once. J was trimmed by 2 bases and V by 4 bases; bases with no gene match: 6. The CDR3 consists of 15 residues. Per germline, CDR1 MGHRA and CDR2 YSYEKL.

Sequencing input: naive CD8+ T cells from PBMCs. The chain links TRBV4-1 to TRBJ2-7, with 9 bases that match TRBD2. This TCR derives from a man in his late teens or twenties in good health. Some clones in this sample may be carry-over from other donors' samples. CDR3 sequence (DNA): TGCGCCAGCAGCCCCAGGGCTAGCGGGGCCTACGAGCAGTACTTC. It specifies CASSPRASGAYEQYF.